The 32 T cell receptor beta chains given below trace back to one sample, sequenced in a study of cytomegalovirus exposure and HLA in healthy donors. The PCR employed 60 Vbeta primers together with 13 Jbeta primers. Data came from immunoSEQ multiplex PCR; TCRdb stores just in-frame clones and leaves some out. This sample carries around 53,000 clones, about 82% of them seen once, and the ten largest clones take approximately 1.4%. Sequencing was done on a sample of PBMCs. The origin of the receptors is a man younger than 40 in good health and CMV-seronegative.

V gene TRBV5-1 combines with J gene TRBJ2-7; weak D call: TRBD1 (5 bases). The germline V gene encodes CDR1 SGHRS and CDR2 YFSETQ. The CDR3 consists of 15 residues. The V end lost 4 bases, the J end lost 2 bases, and 16 bases lay between the germline ends. In DNA form, the CDR3 reads TGCGCCAGCAGCCAGGAGACAGCTAAGACCTACGAGCAGTACTTC. This codes for CASSQETAKTYEQYF. The variable domain in full, with the rest retrieved from reference TRBV5-1 and TRBJ2-7, is KAGVTQTPRYLIKTRGQQVTLSCSPISGHRSVSWYQQTPGQGLQFLFEYFSETQRNKGNFPGRFSGRQFSNSRSEMNVSTLELGDSALYLCASSQETAKTYEQYFGPGTRLTVT.

This sequence joins TRBV5-6 and TRBJ1-1; D not certain. This CDR3 spans 12 amino acids. V lost 3 bases, J lost 4 bases, and 7 bases lay in between. Germline V gene lookup returns CDR1 SGHDT and CDR2 YYEEEE. This CDR3 is CASSSGSTEAFF. For the CDR3, the DNA is TGTGCCAGCAGCTCCGGGTCCACTGAAGCTTTCTTT.

This chain joins TRBV7-9 and TRBJ2-2; TRBD2 might be the D (5 bases). The CDR3 loop spans 16 amino acids. Deletions cut 2 bases from V and 0 bases from J, with 10 bases between. Germline CDR1 is SEHNR and CDR2 is FQNEAQ (reference sequence). Here the CDR3 DNA reads TGTGCCAGCAGCTTAAAGACTACCTCGAACACCGGGGAGCTGTTTTTT. This gives the protein CASSLKTTSNTGELFF.

V usage is TRBV19 and J usage is TRBJ2-3; D gene unclear. V was cut by 0 bases and J by 0 bases, with 7 bases left in between. Germline lookup yields CDR1 LNHDA and CDR2 SQIVND (reference sequence). The CDR3 covers 15 residues. This CDR3 is CASSIDSSSTDTQYF. The DNA for the CDR3 is TGTGCCAGTAGTATAGACTCGTCTAGCACAGATACGCAGTATTTT.

The chain carries TRBV15 and TRBJ2-1; 10 bases align to TRBD1. The V gene end was trimmed by 0 bases and the J gene end by 11 bases; junction bases not matched to a gene: 7. Germline CDR1 is LNHNV and CDR2 is YYDKDF (reference sequence). This CDR3 has 15 amino acids. The CDR3 is CATSRDRGTGDKQFF. The CDR3 region has the DNA TGTGCCACCAGCAGAGATAGGGGGACAGGGGACAAGCAGTTCTTC.

V gene TRBV10-3 combines with J gene TRBJ2-7; a possible D gene is TRBD2 (5 bases). The V gene's germline CDR1 is ENHRY and CDR2 SYGVKD. This CDR3 has 14 residues. V shed 6 bases and J shed 2 bases, with 14 bases lying between them. The CDR3 DNA reads as TGTGCCATCAGGCCCGCCGGGATTGCCTACGAGCAGTACTTC. Its translation: CAIRPAGIAYEQYF.

V and J are TRBV9 and TRBJ1-2, with 7 positions matching TRBD1. The V gene's germline CDR1 is SGDLS and CDR2 YYNGEE. The CDR3 covers 14 residues. Trimming took 2 bases from V and 8 from J; bases not matched to a gene: 9. CDR3 loop: CASSVGQPFGGYTF. CDR3 nucleotide sequence: TGTGCCAGCAGCGTGGGACAGCCCTTCGGGGGCTACACCTTC. Looking up the rest from reference TRBV9 and TRBJ1-2 gives the full variable domain: DSGVTQTPKHLITATGQRVTLRCSPRSGDLSVYWYQQSLDQGLQFLIQYYNGEERAKGNILERFSAQQFPDLHSELNLSSLELGDSALYFCASSVGQPFGGYTFGSGTRLTVV.

The J gene is TRBJ2-3, the V gene TRBV4-2; 8 bases align to TRBD2. The CDR3 loop spans 18 amino acids. Trimming took 0 bases from V and 4 from J; bases not matched to a gene: 12. Per germline, CDR1 LGHNA and CDR2 YNFKEQ. The CDR3 region has the DNA TGTGCCAGCAGCCAAGATCGGCCCAGCGGGGGAGGCTCAGATACGCAGTATTTT. Protein sequence: CASSQDRPSGGGSDTQYF.

The count of this clone is one. The gene calls are TRBV29-1 and TRBJ1-4, with D perhaps matching TRBD1 (5 bases). Germline V gives CDR1 SQVTM, CDR2 ANQGSEA. Trimming pared 7 bases from V and 3 bases from J, leaving 12 bases between. The CDR3 has 13 residues. The CDR3 nucleotides are TGCAGCGCCCGGGGGGGGGCTAATGAAAAACTGTTTTTT. This codes for CSARGGANEKLFF. The variable domain in full, with the rest retrieved from reference TRBV29-1 and TRBJ1-4, is SAVISQKPSRDICQRGTSLTIQCQVDSQVTMMFWYRQQPGQSLTLIATANQGSEATYESGFVIDKFPISRPNLTFSTLTVSNMSPEDSSIYLCSARGGANEKLFFGSGTQLSVL.

The rearrangement uses TRBV7-2 and TRBJ2-1, with TRBD2 identical over 11 bases. J was trimmed by 0 bases and V by 3 bases; bases with no gene match: 4. Germline V CDR1 and CDR2: SGHTA, FQGNSA. The CDR3 runs 17 residues. CDR3 sequence reads: CASSFRLAGSSYNEQFF. The CDR3 region has the DNA TGTGCCAGCAGCTTTCGACTAGCGGGAAGCTCCTACAATGAGCAGTTCTTC.

This clone appeared once. The V and J genes are TRBV28 and TRBJ1-6, with D possibly TRBD1 on 6 matching bases. This CDR3 is built from 15 residues. Deletions cut 5 bases from V and 3 bases from J, with 11 bases between. CDR1 and CDR2 from the germline V gene are MDHEN and SYDVKM. The CDR3 region is CASSRGAGYNSPLHF. The CDR3, as DNA: TGTGCCAGCAGTCGGGGGGCCGGCTATAATTCACCCCTCCACTTT.

This clone has a single count. This sequence joins TRBV7-9 and TRBJ2-4; TRBD2 might be the D (5 bases). The CDR3 spans 15 residues. Looked up from germline, CDR1 is SEHNR and CDR2 is FQNEAQ (reference sequence). Trimming removed 3 bases from V and 0 bases from J, with 9 bases in between. DNA of the CDR3: TGTGCCAGCAGCTTGCGCGGACTAGCCAAAAACATTCAGTACTTC. Residues: CASSLRGLAKNIQYF.

The chain recombines TRBV18 with TRBJ2-1; tentative D call: TRBD2 (6 bases). The CDR3 totals 17 residues. The germline V and J ends were trimmed by 3 bases and 4 bases, with 19 bases remaining between them. Germline assignment: CDR1 KGHSH and CDR2 LQKENI. The CDR3 region has the DNA TGTGCCAGCTCACCCCCCGCGGGATGGATAGGATACAATGAGCAGTTCTTC. Translating it yields CASSPPAGWIGYNEQFF.

Only one count was recorded for this clone. The genes are TRBV4-3 and TRBJ2-5, with a weak D call TRBD1 (5 bases). This CDR3 spans 18 amino acids. Germline CDR1 is LGHNA and CDR2 is YSLEER. V was clipped by 0 bases and J by 1 base, with 18 bases between them. DNA for the CDR3: TGCGCCAGCAGCCAAGATTCTCATAAGGGGCTCCTCCAAGAGACCCAGTACTTC. Translation: CASSQDSHKGLLQETQYF.

The chain has TRBV21-1 and TRBJ1-5; the table assigns TRBD1, which was not confirmed against the DNA. TRBV21-1 is a pseudogene locus. The CDR3 loop spans 15 amino acids. The CDR3 spells CASSKVVTGYQPQHF. The CDR3, as DNA: TGTGCCAGCAGCAAAGTTGTTACAGGCTACCAGCCCCAGCATTTT.

This clone was detected a few times. The chain recombines TRBV4-2 with TRBJ2-1; TRBD2 matches at 8 bases. The CDR3 is 18 residues long. The J segment lost 9 bases and the V segment lost 0 bases, leaving 16 bases of the junction unmatched. Germline V CDR1 and CDR2: LGHNA, YNFKEQ. This CDR3 is CASSQEVSAAGELGEQFF. CDR3 in DNA: TGTGCCAGCAGCCAAGAAGTCTCGGCAGCGGGGGAACTCGGTGAGCAGTTCTTC.

This clone was counted only a few times. The chain is built from TRBV6-6 and TRBJ1-1, with 7 positions matching TRBD1. The CDR3 has 14 amino acids. Unmatched junction bases numbered 10, after V lost 6 bases and J lost 6 bases. Germline V gives CDR1 MNHNY, CDR2 SVGAGI (reference sequence). The CDR3 sequence is CASRPTGRAPEAFF. The CDR3 DNA reads as TGTGCCAGCAGACCGACAGGGCGGGCTCCTGAAGCTTTCTTT.

The genes are TRBV14 and TRBJ1-1; the D gene is possibly TRBD1 (5 bases). This CDR3 is 15 amino acids long. The V and J ends lost 1 base and 6 bases respectively, with 15 bases between them. Germline CDR1 reads SGHDN; CDR2 reads FVKESK. The CDR3 DNA sequence: TGTGCCAGCAGCCAAGTGCTTTTCGGGGGTTCTGAAGCTTTCTTT. Translated, it gives CASSQVLFGGSEAFF.

The genes are TRBV15 and TRBJ1-4; tentative D call: TRBD1 (5 bases). V dropped 1 base and J dropped 7 bases, with 13 bases sitting between them. The germline V gene has CDR1 LNHNV and CDR2 YYDKDF (reference sequence). The CDR3 spans 15 residues. The DNA of the CDR3 is TGTGCCACCAGCAGAGGGGCGGGGCCGGGTGAAAAACTGTTTTTT. Amino acid sequence: CATSRGAGPGEKLFF.

This clone was observed a few times. V usage is TRBV7-3 and J usage is TRBJ2-1, with D possibly being TRBD1 (6 bases). The CDR3 loop spans 14 amino acids. Germline assignment: CDR1 SGHTA and CDR2 FQGTGA. Trimming took off 5 bases at V and 5 bases at J, with 13 bases between the two ends. CDR3 sequence: CASSPQGLNNEQFF. The CDR3 bases are TGTGCCAGCAGCCCACAGGGTTTGAACAATGAGCAGTTCTTC.

The chain combines TRBV11-2 with TRBJ2-3, with 8 bases aligning to TRBD2. The CDR3 has 16 amino acids. Per germline, CDR1 SGHAT and CDR2 FQNNGV. V shed 1 base, J shed 3 bases, and the junction held 6 bases outside the gene matches. The CDR3 reads CASSLVGGGRTDTQYF. The CDR3 region has the DNA TGTGCCAGCAGCTTAGTCGGGGGGGGGAGAACAGATACGCAGTATTTT.

The CDR3 DNA reads TGTGCCAGCAGCTGGACTAGCGGCCAAGAGACCCAGTACTTC. As protein: CASSWTSGQETQYF. The chain couples TRBV7-2 to TRBJ2-5; 10 nucleotides line up with TRBD2. The CDR3 consists of 14 residues. The V gene's germline CDR1 is SGHTA and CDR2 FQGNSA. The trim removed 4 bases at V and 1 base at J, leaving 0 bases unmatched.

Notes on this clone: Other DNA sequences in the same sample also yield this CDR3. The chain carries TRBV7-2 and TRBJ2-1, with 12 bases fitting TRBD2. Germline V gene data show CDR1 as SGHTA and CDR2 as FQGNSA. With V trimmed by 1 base and J by 7 bases, 2 bases remained unmatched. This CDR3 comprises 15 residues. CDR3 DNA: TGTGCCAGCAGCTTAGGGACTAGCGGGGTAAATGAGCAGTTCTTC. Amino acid sequence: CASSLGTSGVNEQFF.

Only one count was recorded for this clone. V is TRBV18 and J is TRBJ2-6, with D uncertain. V dropped 1 base and J dropped 0 bases, with 4 bases sitting between them. Germline lookup yields CDR1 KGHSH and CDR2 LQKENI. The CDR3 is 15 residues long. As DNA, the CDR3 is TGTGCCAGCTCACCACGAGTCTCTGGGGCCAACGTCCTGACTTTC. Its protein is CASSPRVSGANVLTF.

A remark on this clone: An end of the junction does not agree with germline; a read error may underlie this. This rearrangement joins TRBV5-4 to TRBJ2-7; D gene ambiguous. In germline, CDR1 is SGHNT, CDR2 YYREEE (reference sequence). This CDR3 is built from 13 residues. CDR3 bases: TGTGCCAGCAGCTTGGGTGGAGATTACGCGCAGTACTTC. As protein: CASSLGGDYAQYF.

The chain carries TRBV5-6 and TRBJ1-5; no definite D call. Deletions cut 6 bases from V and 1 base from J, with 11 bases between. Germline CDR1 reads SGHDT; CDR2 reads YYEEEE. CDR3 size: 14 residues. CDR3 residues: CASNSQRSNQPQHF. CDR3 bases: TGTGCCAGCAATTCACAGCGGAGCAATCAGCCCCAGCATTTT.

The genes are TRBV5-4 and TRBJ1-6; D remains unclear. The CDR3 consists of 15 residues. Trimming took off 4 bases at V and 6 bases at J, with 14 bases between the two ends. Germline V gene lookup returns CDR1 SGHNT and CDR2 YYREEE (reference sequence). For the CDR3, the DNA is TGTGCCAGCAGCCCCTCGTGGAGAAGTAATTCACCCCTCCACTTT. This gives the protein CASSPSWRSNSPLHF.

This clone was detected a few times. CDR3 sequence (DNA): TGTGCCAGCAGCTCCTGGAGCCCACAAGAGACCCAGTACTTC. Residues: CASSSWSPQETQYF. The V gene is TRBV13, the J gene TRBJ2-5; D gene uncertain. The V gene's germline CDR1 is PRHDT and CDR2 FYEKMQ (reference sequence). V lost 4 bases to trimming and J lost 2 bases, with 11 bases between them. The CDR3 contains 14 residues.

The chain links TRBV29-1 to TRBJ1-2; D uncertain. There are 12 residues in the CDR3. The germline CDR1 and CDR2 sequences are SQVTM and ANQGSEA. Trimming took 1 base from V and 5 from J, leaving 8 bases between them. This chain's CDR3 is CSVEARTYGYTF. The CDR3 DNA reads as TGCAGCGTTGAAGCCAGGACTTATGGCTACACCTTC. The full variable domain, rest sourced from reference TRBV29-1 and TRBJ1-2, is SAVISQKPSRDICQRGTSLTIQCQVDSQVTMMFWYRQQPGQSLTLIATANQGSEATYESGFVIDKFPISRPNLTFSTLTVSNMSPEDSSIYLCSVEARTYGYTFGSGTRLTVV.

The chain recombines TRBV6-5 with TRBJ2-5; D perhaps matches TRBD2 (5 bases). The CDR3 loop spans 14 amino acids. Germline V gene data show CDR1 as MNHEY and CDR2 as SVGAGI. With 2 bases removed from V and 5 bases from J, the gap between germline ends came to 12 bases. CDR3: CASSYIPSGETQYF. The CDR3 nucleotides are TGTGCCAGCAGTTACATCCCCAGCGGCGAGACCCAGTACTTC.

The J gene is TRBJ2-3, the V gene TRBV28; D remains ambiguous. The CDR3 totals 13 residues. Trimming took 3 bases from V and 2 from J, leaving 6 bases between them. CDR1 is MDHEN, CDR2 SYDVKM, per germline. The CDR3 nucleotides read TGTGCCAGCAGTTTTGGCCACACAGATACGCAGTATTTT. Its protein product is CASSFGHTDTQYF.

V and J are TRBV6-5 and TRBJ1-3, with 8 positions matching TRBD1. This CDR3 contains 13 residues. Germline CDR1 MNHEY, CDR2 SVGAGI. V dropped 6 bases and J dropped 5; count of bases not matched to a gene: 3. CDR3 residues: CASSPGGRNTIYF. The DNA for the CDR3 is TGTGCCAGCAGCCCAGGGGGCAGAAACACCATATATTTT.